Following are 25 T cell receptor beta chains from one sample sequenced in a study of T cell responses to AZD1222 COVID-19 vaccine. Produced via immunoSEQ multiplex PCR; TCRdb's table is partial and in-frame only. The sample has 150,000 or so clones; about 90% are singletons. Source: peripheral blood, taken on day 0 of AZD1222 vaccination. Receptor source: an adult in good health.

In this sample, this clone turned up once. The same CDR3 can be traced to other DNA sequences in this sample. The rearrangement joins TRBV24-1 to TRBJ2-1, with 8 bases identical to TRBD1. Per the germline V gene, CDR1 is KGHDR and CDR2 is SFDVKD. CDR3 length: 14 amino acids. V lost 7 bases to trimming and J lost 4 bases; unmatched junction nucleotides: 5. DNA of the CDR3: TGTGCCACCAGCAGGACAGGGTCTTACAATGAGCAGTTCTTC. Its protein is CATSRTGSYNEQFF.

This clone was detected only a few times. Relative to the germline gene, one junction end is altered; a read error may explain this. CDR3 sequence: CASSQDFSESYNEQFF. CDR3 in DNA: TGTGCCAGCAGTCAAGATTTCAGTGAATCCTACAATGAGCAGTTCTTC. The chain links TRBV3-1 (or the pseudogene TRBV3-2) to TRBJ2-1; D is unclear. CDR1 is LGHDT, CDR2 YNNKEL, per germline (reference sequence). The CDR3 covers 16 residues.

The chain recombines TRBV7-3 with TRBJ1-1, with 8 bases matching TRBD1. CDR1 is SGHTA, CDR2 FQGTGA, per germline. This CDR3 region has 13 residues. Trimming at V came to 4 bases and at J to 7 bases, leaving 5 bases not matched to a gene. The CDR3 bases are TGTGCCAGCAGCTCTACAGGGGGGGATGAAGCTTTCTTT. It encodes CASSSTGGDEAFF.

This CDR3 reads CASSSGLAGGPDGETQYF. CDR3 DNA: TGTGCCAGCAGTTCCGGACTAGCGGGGGGCCCTGATGGGGAGACCCAGTACTTC. V and J are TRBV27 and TRBJ2-5, with 14 bases fitting TRBD2. The CDR3 has 18 residues. Germline V lookup: CDR1 MNHEY, CDR2 SMNVEV (reference sequence). Trimming cost V 4 bases and J 5 bases; bases outside gene matches: 12.

This sequence joins TRBV10-3 and TRBJ2-7, with D possibly being TRBD1 or TRBD2 (5 bases each). CDR1 is ENHRY and CDR2 is SYGVKD in the germline V gene. There are 12 residues in the CDR3. The V end lost 6 bases, the J end lost 3 bases, and 9 bases lay between the germline ends. The CDR3 spells CAIRTDYYEQYF. CDR3 bases: TGTGCCATCAGGACAGACTACTACGAGCAGTACTTC.

This chain connects TRBV24-1 to TRBJ2-3; D perhaps matches TRBD1 (5 bases). Looked up from germline, CDR1 is KGHDR and CDR2 is SFDVKD. Trimming cost V 3 bases and J 0 bases, with 15 bases left between them. The CDR3 covers 17 residues. The CDR3 DNA follows: TGTGCCACCAGTGATAAGGGCCTAAAGGGGAGCACAGATACGCAGTATTTT. Its protein product is CATSDKGLKGSTDTQYF.

The chain has TRBV28 and TRBJ2-7, with TRBD1 matching over 8 bases. V trimming: 2 bases; J trimming: 6 bases; junction bases outside the gene matches: 3. The CDR3 covers 13 residues. Germline CDR1 MDHEN, CDR2 SYDVKM. The CDR3 nucleotides read TGTGCCAGCAGTTTACAGGGGGCGCGCGAGCAGTACTTC. It yields the protein CASSLQGAREQYF.

This clone has only a few counts. V usage is TRBV10-3 and J usage is TRBJ2-2; 7 nucleotides match TRBD2. Germline lookup yields CDR1 ENHRY and CDR2 SYGVKD. J was trimmed by 4 bases and V by 10 bases; bases with no gene match: 9. The CDR3 spans 14 residues. The chain's CDR3 is CATQGREGTGELFF. In DNA form, the CDR3 reads TGTGCCACCCAGGGCAGGGAGGGCACCGGGGAGCTGTTTTTT.

The V and J genes are TRBV11-3 and TRBJ2-2; 9 nucleotides agree with TRBD2. The V and J ends lost 1 base and 8 bases, in that order; junction bases with no gene match: 8. Per germline, CDR1 SGHNT and CDR2 YENEEA. CDR3 length: 16 residues. In DNA, the CDR3 is TGTGCCAGCAGCTTAGCAGCGGGGGGCCCCCGGGGGGAGCTGTTTTTT. Translation gives CASSLAAGGPRGELFF.

The CDR3 loop reads CASRSSNEQFF. In DNA form, the CDR3 reads TGCGCCAGCAGATCATCTAATGAGCAGTTCTTC. The genes are TRBV10-2 and TRBJ2-1; D unclear. V was trimmed by 6 bases and J by 7 bases, leaving 7 bases between them. This CDR3 spans 11 amino acids. Looked up from germline, CDR1 is WSHSY and CDR2 is SAAADI.

V and J are TRBV10-2 and TRBJ2-2; 8 positions match TRBD1. V dropped 10 bases and J dropped 6; count of bases not matched to a gene: 13. The CDR3 contains 15 residues. The germline CDR1 and CDR2 sequences are WSHSY and SAAADI. DNA for the CDR3: TGCGCCATCTGGGGTCGGCAGGGGGCGGCCGGGGAGCTGTTTTTT. Translated, it gives CAIWGRQGAAGELFF.

V gene TRBV6-5 combines with J gene TRBJ1-5, with 8 bases identical to TRBD1. The V and J ends lost 8 bases and 7 bases, in that order; junction bases with no gene match: 7. This CDR3 has 13 amino acids. CDR1 is MNHEY and CDR2 is SVGAGI in the germline V gene. The CDR3 loop reads CASGRQGLQPQHF. In DNA form, the CDR3 reads TGTGCCAGCGGGAGACAGGGGTTACAGCCCCAGCATTTT.

The chain has TRBV19 and TRBJ2-5; D remains ambiguous. V dropped 3 bases and J dropped 4 bases, with 9 bases sitting between them. Germline values: CDR1 LNHDA, CDR2 SQIVND (reference sequence). The CDR3 runs 13 residues. The CDR3 region is CASSMDWGETQYF. CDR3 bases: TGTGCCAGTAGTATGGATTGGGGAGAGACCCAGTACTTC.

The rearrangement uses TRBV10-3 and TRBJ1-4; 9 nucleotides align to TRBD1. The CDR3 is 13 residues long. V gave up 10 bases and J gave up 8 bases; unmatched junction bases: 8. CDR1 and CDR2 from the germline V gene are ENHRY and SYGVKD. The CDR3, as DNA: TGTGCCACTACACAGGGGGCTTCCGAAAAACTGTTTTTT. The encoded protein is CATTQGASEKLFF.

V gene TRBV5-4 combines with J gene TRBJ2-3, with D perhaps TRBD2 (7 bases). Germline CDR1 SGHNT, CDR2 YYREEE (reference sequence). The CDR3 has 16 amino acids. Trimming left V 0 bases short and J 2 bases short, with 13 bases between. This CDR3 reads CASSLAGGAITDTQYF. CDR3 coding DNA: TGTGCCAGCAGCTTGGCTGGGGGGGCGATCACAGATACGCAGTATTTT.

The chain uses TRBV18 and TRBJ2-6, with 7 bases that match TRBD2. CDR3 length: 17 residues. Germline lookup yields CDR1 KGHSH and CDR2 LQKENI. J was trimmed by 2 bases and V by 5 bases; bases with no gene match: 9. The CDR3 protein is CASSATQRGAGANVLTF. CDR3 nucleotides: TGTGCCAGCTCAGCTACCCAGCGGGGCGCTGGGGCCAACGTCCTGACTTTC.

V is TRBV7-9 and J is TRBJ2-5; 8 bases align to TRBD1. The junction had 5 bases not matched to a gene; V was cut back by 3 bases and J by 5 bases. CDR3 length: 14 amino acids. In germline, CDR1 is SEHNR, CDR2 FQNEAQ (reference sequence). CDR3 residues: CASSFLTGAETQYF. CDR3 nucleotide sequence: TGTGCCAGCAGCTTCCTGACAGGGGCGGAGACCCAGTACTTC. Full variable domain (remainder filled in from reference TRBV7-9 and TRBJ2-5): DTGVSQNPRHKITKRGQNVTFRCDPISEHNRLYWYRQTLGQGPEFLTYFQNEAQLEKSRLLSDRFSAERPKGSFSTLEIQRTEQGDSAMYLCASSFLTGAETQYFGPGTRLLVL.

The chain's CDR3 is CASSIRTGDSGNTIYF. The CDR3 nucleotides read TGTGCCAGCAGCATTCGAACAGGGGACTCTGGAAACACCATATATTTT. V is TRBV7-8 and J is TRBJ1-3; 7 nucleotides line up with TRBD1. CDR1 is SGHVS, CDR2 FQNEAQ, per germline. The V segment lost 5 bases and the J segment 0 bases; nucleotides outside the gene matches: 7. This CDR3 spans 16 amino acids.

The chain combines TRBV5-8 with TRBJ1-3; no definite D call. Trimming removed 0 bases at V and 0 bases at J, with 4 bases between. In germline, CDR1 is SGHTS, CDR2 YDEGEE. The CDR3 sequence is 14 residues long. Here the CDR3 reads CASSLGNSGNTIYF. CDR3 nucleotide sequence: TGTGCCAGCAGCTTGGGAAACTCTGGAAACACCATATATTTT. Drawing the rest from reference TRBV5-8 and TRBJ1-3, the complete variable domain is EAGVTQSPTHLIKTRGQQATLRCSPISGHTSVYWYQQALGLGLQFLLWYDEGEERNRGNFPPRFSGRQFPNYSSELNVNALELEDSALYLCASSLGNSGNTIYFGEGSWLTVV.

This sequence joins TRBV10-3 and TRBJ2-5; 9 bases map to TRBD2. Germline lookup yields CDR1 ENHRY and CDR2 SYGVKD. The V gene end was trimmed by 11 bases and the J gene end by 2 bases; junction bases not matched to a gene: 9. The CDR3 has 14 residues. CDR3 amino acids: CASTVGLAQETQYF. The CDR3 DNA sequence: TGTGCCTCGACAGTGGGACTAGCACAAGAGACCCAGTACTTC.

This sequence joins TRBV18 and TRBJ1-4; D is unclear. Trimming stripped 6 bases from V and 1 base from J, with 12 bases between. The CDR3 is 15 amino acids. Looked up from germline, CDR1 is KGHSH and CDR2 is LQKENI. CDR3 nucleotides: TGTGCCAGCTCCCAGCCCCCGGGAACTAATGAAAAACTGTTTTTT. The encoded protein is CASSQPPGTNEKLFF.

CDR3 in amino acids: CASSHPPGQRYQETQYF. DNA of the CDR3: TGTGCCAGCAGCCACCCTCCGGGACAGCGGTACCAAGAGACCCAGTACTTC. This sequence joins TRBV3-1 (or the pseudogene TRBV3-2) and TRBJ2-5; TRBD1 agrees at 7 bases. This CDR3 is 17 amino acids long. Germline values: CDR1 LGHDT, CDR2 YNNKEL (reference sequence). V gave up 3 bases and J gave up 0 bases; unmatched junction bases: 10.

The chain carries TRBV6-5 and TRBJ2-7, with 7 bases lining up with TRBD1. Trimming took 5 bases from V and 4 from J; bases not matched to a gene: 8. The CDR3 length is 14 residues. Germline CDR1 reads MNHEY; CDR2 reads SVGAGI. The CDR3 sequence is CASSKDRYLYEQYF. The DNA of the CDR3 is TGTGCCAGCAGTAAGGACAGGTATTTGTACGAGCAGTACTTC.

The chain carries TRBV10-3 and TRBJ1-1, with 7 bases that match TRBD1. In germline, CDR1 is ENHRY, CDR2 SYGVKD. The CDR3 contains 15 residues. After removal of 6 bases from V and 4 bases from J, the junction contained 11 bases not matched to a gene. The DNA of the CDR3 is TGTGCCATCAGCGACAGGGACGGACGGGTCACTGAAGCTTTCTTT. Translated, it gives CAISDRDGRVTEAFF.

This chain joins TRBV25-1 and TRBJ2-6; unclear D gene. From germline, CDR1 is MGHDK and CDR2 SYGVNS. Deletions cut 3 bases from V and 0 bases from J, with 12 bases between. The length of the CDR3 is 17 residues. The CDR3 DNA reads as TGTGCCAGCAGTGATCGGGTGGCAAGCTCTGGGGCCAACGTCCTGACTTTC. This gives the protein CASSDRVASSGANVLTF.